This T cell receptor beta chain was identified during a study of blood T cell repertoires in COVID-19. About the research overall: Researchers got acute and convalescent COVID-19 samples from the United States, Italy and Spain. PBMCs, B-cell-depleted T cells, or T cells provided the cDNA or gDNA that made up the material.

From germline, CDR1 is SGDLS and CDR2 YYNGEE. This CDR3 is built from 12 residues. V was pared by 0 bases and J by 3 bases, with 3 bases between. As originally analysed: Nucleated cell number was recorded as an estimate derived from reference gene primer amplification. Clones were read by immunoSEQ multiplex PCR, and TCRdb kept only the in-frame ones, dropping some. V, J and clone size are taken as reported in that table, and D and trimming were inferred from the DNA itself. This table holds fewer than 15,000 clones, around 87% found once. The chain employs TRBV9 and TRBJ1-2; D remains unclear. Sequenced sample: peripheral blood. The receptor comes from a human donor in a cohort sampled during active COVID-19. The CDR3 spells CASSVAHYGYTF. CDR3 in DNA: TGTGCCAGCAGCGTAGCTCACTATGGCTACACCTTC.